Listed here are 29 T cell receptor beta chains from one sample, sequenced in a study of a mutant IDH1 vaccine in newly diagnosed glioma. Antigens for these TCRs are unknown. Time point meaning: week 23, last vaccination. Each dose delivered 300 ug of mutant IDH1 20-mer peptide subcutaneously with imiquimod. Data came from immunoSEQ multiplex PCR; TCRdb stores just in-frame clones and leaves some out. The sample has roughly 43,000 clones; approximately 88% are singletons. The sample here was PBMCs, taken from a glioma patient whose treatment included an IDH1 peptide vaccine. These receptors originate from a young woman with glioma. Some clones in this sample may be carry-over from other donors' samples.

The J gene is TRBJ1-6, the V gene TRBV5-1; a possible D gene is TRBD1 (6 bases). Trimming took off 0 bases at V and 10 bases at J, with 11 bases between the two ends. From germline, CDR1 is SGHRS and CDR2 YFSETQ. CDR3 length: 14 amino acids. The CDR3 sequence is CASSLEGQWSPLHF. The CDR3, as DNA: TGCGCCAGCAGCTTGGAAGGACAGTGGTCACCCCTCCACTTT.

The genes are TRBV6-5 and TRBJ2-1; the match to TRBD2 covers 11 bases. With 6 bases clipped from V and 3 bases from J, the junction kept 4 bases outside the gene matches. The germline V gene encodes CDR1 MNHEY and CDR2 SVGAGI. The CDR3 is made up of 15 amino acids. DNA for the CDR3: TGTGCCAGCAGGCCTAGCGGGGGGTTCTACAATGAGCAGTTCTTC. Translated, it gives CASRPSGGFYNEQFF.

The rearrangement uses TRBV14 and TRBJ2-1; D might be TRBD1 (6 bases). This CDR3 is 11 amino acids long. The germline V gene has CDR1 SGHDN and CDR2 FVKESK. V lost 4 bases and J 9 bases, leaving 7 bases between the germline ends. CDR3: CASSRGGEQFF. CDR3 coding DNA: TGTGCCAGCAGCCGAGGGGGTGAGCAGTTCTTC.

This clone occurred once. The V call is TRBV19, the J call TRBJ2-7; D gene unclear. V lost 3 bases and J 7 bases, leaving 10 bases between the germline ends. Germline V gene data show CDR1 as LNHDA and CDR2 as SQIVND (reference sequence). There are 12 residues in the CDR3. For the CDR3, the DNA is TGTGCCAGTAGTATCTTTACCGGGGAGCAGTACTTC. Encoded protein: CASSIFTGEQYF.

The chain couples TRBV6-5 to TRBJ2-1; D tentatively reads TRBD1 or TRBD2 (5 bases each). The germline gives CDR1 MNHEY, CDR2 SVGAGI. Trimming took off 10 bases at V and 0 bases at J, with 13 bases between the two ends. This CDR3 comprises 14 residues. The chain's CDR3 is CATRPGGSYNEQFF. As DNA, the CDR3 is TGTGCCACCCGCCCTGGGGGCTCCTACAATGAGCAGTTCTTC.

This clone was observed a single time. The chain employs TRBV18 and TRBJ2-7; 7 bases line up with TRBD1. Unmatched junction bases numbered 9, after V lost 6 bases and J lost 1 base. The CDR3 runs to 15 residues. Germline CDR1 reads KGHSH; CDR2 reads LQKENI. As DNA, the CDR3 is TGTGCCAGCTCGCTACTTCGGGACAGTTCCTACGAGCAGTACTTC. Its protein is CASSLLRDSSYEQYF.

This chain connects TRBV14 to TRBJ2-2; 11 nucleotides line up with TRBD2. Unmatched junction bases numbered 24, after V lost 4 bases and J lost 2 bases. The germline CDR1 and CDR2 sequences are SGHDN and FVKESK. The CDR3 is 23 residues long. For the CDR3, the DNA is TGTGCCAGCAGCCGGGGTTTTTCGTGGACGACTAGCGGGGTGTCGAATAACACCGGGGAGCTGTTTTTT. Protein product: CASSRGFSWTTSGVSNNTGELFF.

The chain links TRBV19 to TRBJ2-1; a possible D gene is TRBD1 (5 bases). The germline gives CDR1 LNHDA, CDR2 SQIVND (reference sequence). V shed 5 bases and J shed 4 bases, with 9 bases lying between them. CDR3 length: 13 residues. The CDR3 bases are TGTGCCAGTAGTTTCAGGACATACAATGAGCAGTTCTTC. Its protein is CASSFRTYNEQFF.

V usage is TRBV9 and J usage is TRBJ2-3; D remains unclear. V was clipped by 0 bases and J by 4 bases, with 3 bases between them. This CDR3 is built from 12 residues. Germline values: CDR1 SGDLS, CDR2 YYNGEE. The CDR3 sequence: CASSVGADTQYF. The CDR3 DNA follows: TGTGCCAGCAGCGTAGGAGCAGATACGCAGTATTTT.

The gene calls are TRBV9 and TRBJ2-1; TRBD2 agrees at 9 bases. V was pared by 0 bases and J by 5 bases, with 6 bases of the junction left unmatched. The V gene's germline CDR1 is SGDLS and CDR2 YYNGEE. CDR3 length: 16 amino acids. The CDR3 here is CASSVDPRGRDNEQFF. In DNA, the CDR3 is TGTGCCAGCAGCGTAGATCCCCGCGGGAGGGACAATGAGCAGTTCTTC.

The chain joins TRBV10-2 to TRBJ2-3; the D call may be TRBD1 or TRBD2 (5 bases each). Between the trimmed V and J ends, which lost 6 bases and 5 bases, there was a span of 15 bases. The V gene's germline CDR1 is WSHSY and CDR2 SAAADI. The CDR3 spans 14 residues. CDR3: CASRRLPRGDTQYF. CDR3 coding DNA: TGCGCCAGCAGACGACTACCGAGGGGAGATACGCAGTATTTT.

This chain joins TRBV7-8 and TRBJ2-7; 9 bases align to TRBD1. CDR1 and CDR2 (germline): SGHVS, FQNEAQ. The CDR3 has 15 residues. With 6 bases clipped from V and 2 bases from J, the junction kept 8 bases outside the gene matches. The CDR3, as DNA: TGTGCCAGCAGTTCGGACAGGGGTGCCACCTACGAGCAGTACTTC. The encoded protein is CASSSDRGATYEQYF.

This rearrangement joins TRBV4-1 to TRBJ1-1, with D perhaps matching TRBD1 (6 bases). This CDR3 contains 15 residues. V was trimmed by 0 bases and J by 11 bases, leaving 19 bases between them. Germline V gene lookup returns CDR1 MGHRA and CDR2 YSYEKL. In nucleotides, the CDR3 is TGCGCCAGCAGCCAAGAAGGGGGACGGGCCCTTGCGGCTTTCTTT. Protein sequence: CASSQEGGRALAAFF.

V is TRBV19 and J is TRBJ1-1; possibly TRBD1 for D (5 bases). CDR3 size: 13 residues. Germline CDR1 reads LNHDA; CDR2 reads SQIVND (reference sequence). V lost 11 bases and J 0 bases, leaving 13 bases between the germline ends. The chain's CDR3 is CAGVNRMNTEAFF. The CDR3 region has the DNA TGTGCCGGCGTGAACAGGATGAACACTGAAGCTTTCTTT. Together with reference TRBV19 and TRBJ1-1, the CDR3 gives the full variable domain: DGGITQSPKYLFRKEGQNVTLSCEQNLNHDAMYWYRQDPGQGLRLIYYSQIVNDFQKGDIAEGYSVSREKKESFPLTVTSAQKNPTAFYLCAGVNRMNTEAFFGQGTRLTVV.

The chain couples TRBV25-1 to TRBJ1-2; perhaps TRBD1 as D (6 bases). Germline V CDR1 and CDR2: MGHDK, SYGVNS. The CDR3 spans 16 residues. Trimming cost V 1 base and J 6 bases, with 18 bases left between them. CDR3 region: CASSELGGQGKNGYTF. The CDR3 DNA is TGTGCCAGCAGTGAATTAGGGGGGCAGGGAAAGAATGGCTACACCTTC.

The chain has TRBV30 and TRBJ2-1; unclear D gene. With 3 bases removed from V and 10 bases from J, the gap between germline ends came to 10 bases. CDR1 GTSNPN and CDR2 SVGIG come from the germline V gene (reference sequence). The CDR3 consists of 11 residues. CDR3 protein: CAWRTEAEQFF. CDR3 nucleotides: TGTGCCTGGAGGACTGAGGCCGAGCAGTTCTTC. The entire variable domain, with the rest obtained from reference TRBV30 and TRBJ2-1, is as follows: SQTIHQWPATLVQPVGSPLSLECTVEGTSNPNLYWYRQAAGRGLQLLFYSVGIGQISSEVPQNLSASRPQDRQFILSSKKLLLSDSGFYLCAWRTEAEQFFGPGTRLTVL.

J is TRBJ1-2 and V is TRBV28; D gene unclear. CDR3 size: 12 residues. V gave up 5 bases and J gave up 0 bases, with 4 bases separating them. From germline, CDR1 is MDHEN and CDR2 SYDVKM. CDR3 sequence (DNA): TGTGCCAGCAGTATTGCTAACTATGGCTACACCTTC. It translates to CASSIANYGYTF.

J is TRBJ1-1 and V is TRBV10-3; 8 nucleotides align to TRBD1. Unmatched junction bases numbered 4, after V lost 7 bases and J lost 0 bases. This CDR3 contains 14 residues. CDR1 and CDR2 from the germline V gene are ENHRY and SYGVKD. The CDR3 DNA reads TGTGCCATCACCACAGGGGGGATGAACACTGAAGCTTTCTTT. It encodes CAITTGGMNTEAFF.

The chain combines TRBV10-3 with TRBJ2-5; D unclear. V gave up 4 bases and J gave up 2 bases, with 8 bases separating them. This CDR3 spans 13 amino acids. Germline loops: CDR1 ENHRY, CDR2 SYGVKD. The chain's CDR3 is CAISGGPQETQYF. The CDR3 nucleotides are TGTGCCATCAGTGGAGGACCGCAAGAGACCCAGTACTTC.

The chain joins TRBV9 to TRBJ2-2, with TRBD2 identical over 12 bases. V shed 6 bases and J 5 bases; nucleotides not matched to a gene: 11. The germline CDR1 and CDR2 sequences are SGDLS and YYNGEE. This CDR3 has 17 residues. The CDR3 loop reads CASNPSGTSGRTGELFF. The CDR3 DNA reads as TGTGCCAGCAACCCATCGGGGACTAGCGGGCGGACCGGGGAGCTGTTTTTT.

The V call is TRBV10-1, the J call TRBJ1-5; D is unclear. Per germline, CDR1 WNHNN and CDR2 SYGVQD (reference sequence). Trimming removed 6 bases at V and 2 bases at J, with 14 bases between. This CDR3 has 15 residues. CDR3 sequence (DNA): TGCGCCAGCAGGAGCCCAATAGGCGGCAATCAGCCCCAGCATTTT. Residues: CASRSPIGGNQPQHF.

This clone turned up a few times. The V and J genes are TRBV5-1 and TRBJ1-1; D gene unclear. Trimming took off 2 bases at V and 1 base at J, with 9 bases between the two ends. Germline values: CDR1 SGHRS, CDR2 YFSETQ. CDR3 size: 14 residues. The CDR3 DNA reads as TGCGCCAGCAGCTTCGGGGTATCGAACACTGAAGCTTTCTTT. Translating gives CASSFGVSNTEAFF.

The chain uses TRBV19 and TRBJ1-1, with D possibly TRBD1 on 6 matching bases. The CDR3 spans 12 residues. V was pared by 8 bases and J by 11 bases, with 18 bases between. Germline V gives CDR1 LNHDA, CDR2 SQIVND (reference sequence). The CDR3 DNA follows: TGTGCCAGTTCGACAGGCGGAAGGGTCGCTTTCTTT. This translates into CASSTGGRVAFF.

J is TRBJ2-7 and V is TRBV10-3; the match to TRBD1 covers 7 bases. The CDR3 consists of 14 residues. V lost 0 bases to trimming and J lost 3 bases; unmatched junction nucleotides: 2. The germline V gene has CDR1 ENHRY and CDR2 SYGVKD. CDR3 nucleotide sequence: TGTGCCATCAGTGAGTCGGGACAGAGCTACGAGCAGTACTTC. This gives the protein CAISESGQSYEQYF.

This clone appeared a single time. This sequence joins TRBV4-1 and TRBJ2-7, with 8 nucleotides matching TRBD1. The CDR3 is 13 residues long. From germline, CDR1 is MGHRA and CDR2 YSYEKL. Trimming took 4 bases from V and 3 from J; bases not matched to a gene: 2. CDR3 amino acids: CASSPGQVYEQYF. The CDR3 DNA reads TGCGCCAGCAGCCCGGGACAGGTCTACGAGCAGTACTTC.

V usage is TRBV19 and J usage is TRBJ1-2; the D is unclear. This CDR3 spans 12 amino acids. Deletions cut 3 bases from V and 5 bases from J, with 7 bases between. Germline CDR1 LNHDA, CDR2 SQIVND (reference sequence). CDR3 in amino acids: CASSISVYGYTF. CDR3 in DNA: TGTGCCAGTAGTATTTCCGTTTATGGCTACACCTTC.

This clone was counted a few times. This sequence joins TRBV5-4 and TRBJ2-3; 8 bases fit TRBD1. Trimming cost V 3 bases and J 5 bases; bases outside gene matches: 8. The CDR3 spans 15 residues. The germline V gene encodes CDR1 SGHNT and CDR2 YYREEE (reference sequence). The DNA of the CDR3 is TGTGCCAGCAGCTATTCGGACAGGGCTGGAGATACGCAGTATTTT. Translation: CASSYSDRAGDTQYF.

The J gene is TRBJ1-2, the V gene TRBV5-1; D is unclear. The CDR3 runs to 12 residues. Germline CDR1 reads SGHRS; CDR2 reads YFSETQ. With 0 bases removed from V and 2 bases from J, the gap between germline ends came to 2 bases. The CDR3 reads CASSLGNYGYTF. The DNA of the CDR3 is TGCGCCAGCAGCTTGGGGAACTATGGCTACACCTTC. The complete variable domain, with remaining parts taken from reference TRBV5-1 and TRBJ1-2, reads KAGVTQTPRYLIKTRGQQVTLSCSPISGHRSVSWYQQTPGQGLQFLFEYFSETQRNKGNFPGRFSGRQFSNSRSEMNVSTLELGDSALYLCASSLGNYGYTFGSGTRLTVV.

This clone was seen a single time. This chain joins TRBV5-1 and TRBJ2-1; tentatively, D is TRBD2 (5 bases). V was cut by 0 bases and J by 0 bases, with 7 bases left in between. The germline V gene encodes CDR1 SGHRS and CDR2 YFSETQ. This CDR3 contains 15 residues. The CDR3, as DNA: TGCGCCAGCAGCTTGGACGGACTCTCCTACAATGAGCAGTTCTTC. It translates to CASSLDGLSYNEQFF.